The rows below give T cell receptor beta chains drawn from one sample of a study of cytomegalovirus exposure and HLA in healthy donors. Profiling relied on immunoSEQ multiplex PCR, and the TCRdb table lists in-frame clones only, not all of them. In the table there are some 200,000 clones, over 65% of which are singletons. The sample comprised PBMCs. The receptors here all came from a man between 18 and 35 years old in good health and CMV-seronegative. CDR3s include the opening cysteine and the closing phenylalanine or tryptophan. The D gene is left open where the match is weak. Expanded clones get a size class; other rows say once, few or many, or leave the size out.

V gene: TRBV30
clone size: .
D gene: .
J gene: TRBJ1-3
CDR3 length: 15
CDR3 protein: CAWSGGWGSGNTIYF
CDR3 DNA: TGTGCCTGGAGTGGAGGGTGGGGTAGTGGAAACACCATATATTTT

V gene: TRBV23-1
clone size: .
D gene: .
J gene: TRBJ1-5
CDR3 length: 15
CDR3 protein: CASSQNDRNNQPQHF
CDR3 DNA: TGCGCCAGCAGTCAAAACGACAGGAACAATCAGCCCCAGCATTTT

V gene: TRBV7-3
clone size: .
D gene: TRBD2
J gene: TRBJ2-1
CDR3 length: 17
CDR3 protein: CASSLNGAGGPLNEQFF
CDR3 DNA: TGTGCCAGCAGCTTAAACGGGGCGGGAGGGCCGTTGAATGAGCAGTTCTTC

V gene: TRBV30
clone size: .
D gene: TRBD2
J gene: TRBJ2-7
CDR3 length: 15
CDR3 protein: CAWSWREASPYEQYF
CDR3 DNA: TGTGCCTGGAGTTGGCGGGAGGCCTCCCCCTACGAGCAGTACTTC

V gene: TRBV14
clone size: .
D gene: TRBD1
J gene: TRBJ2-3
CDR3 length: 16
CDR3 protein: CASSLRTGDKTDTQYF
CDR3 DNA: TGTGCCAGCAGCTTACGGACAGGGGATAAAACAGATACGCAGTATTTT

V gene: TRBV27
clone size: .
D gene: TRBD2
J gene: TRBJ2-2
CDR3 length: 15
CDR3 protein: CASSLWGGGTGELFF
CDR3 DNA: TGTGCCAGCAGTTTATGGGGGGGAGGCACCGGGGAGCTGTTTTTT

V gene: TRBV5-6
clone size: .
D gene: .
J gene: TRBJ1-3
CDR3 length: 14
CDR3 protein: CASSPPVPGNTIYF
CDR3 DNA: TGTGCCAGCAGCCCTCCCGTCCCCGGAAACACCATATATTTT

V gene: TRBV21-1
clone size: .
D gene: .
J gene: TRBJ2-4
CDR3 length: 17
CDR3 protein: CASSNRGGDLIKNIQYF
CDR3 DNA: TGTGCCAGCAGCAATAGAGGGGGGGATTTGATCAAAAACATTCAGTACTTC

V gene: TRBV2
clone size: .
D gene: .
J gene: TRBJ2-1
CDR3 length: 12
CDR3 protein: CASSAGSNEQFF
CDR3 DNA: TGTGCCAGCAGTGCTGGCAGCAATGAGCAGTTCTTC

V gene: TRBV18
clone size: .
D gene: TRBD1
J gene: TRBJ2-7
CDR3 length: 13
CDR3 protein: CASSGDSSYEQYF
CDR3 DNA: TGTGCCAGCTCAGGGGACAGCTCCTACGAGCAGTACTTC

V gene: TRBV5-6
clone size: .
D gene: TRBD2
J gene: TRBJ2-7
CDR3 length: 15
CDR3 protein: CASSWKTSGLEEQYF
CDR3 DNA: TGTGCCAGCAGCTGGAAGACTAGCGGGTTGGAGGAGCAGTACTTC

V gene: TRBV19
clone size: once
D gene: .
J gene: TRBJ1-4
CDR3 length: 14
CDR3 protein: CASQSEGSGEKLFF
CDR3 DNA: TGTGCCAGTCAGTCTGAGGGTTCGGGGGAAAAACTGTTTTTT

V gene: TRBV7-2
clone size: .
D gene: .
J gene: TRBJ2-3
CDR3 length: 12
CDR3 protein: CASSPGADTQYF
CDR3 DNA: TGTGCCAGCAGCCCGGGGGCAGATACGCAGTATTTT

V gene: TRBV6-1
clone size: .
D gene: TRBD1
J gene: TRBJ1-1
CDR3 length: 15
CDR3 protein: CASSEAGGAITEAFF
CDR3 DNA: TGTGCCAGCAGTGAAGCAGGGGGCGCGATCACTGAAGCTTTCTTT

V gene: TRBV9
clone size: .
D gene: .
J gene: TRBJ1-4
CDR3 length: 15
CDR3 protein: CASSVFGGIPEKLFF
CDR3 DNA: TGTGCCAGCAGCGTATTCGGGGGAATCCCCGAAAAACTGTTTTTT

V gene: TRBV5-1
clone size: .
D gene: TRBD1
J gene: TRBJ1-5
CDR3 length: 15
CDR3 protein: CASSLTGVSNQPQHF
CDR3 DNA: TGCGCCAGCAGCCTTACAGGGGTGAGCAATCAGCCCCAGCATTTT

V gene: TRBV7-8
clone size: once
D gene: TRBD1
J gene: TRBJ1-1
CDR3 length: 15
CDR3 protein: CASSWTSQGAPEAFF
CDR3 DNA: TGTGCCAGCAGCTGGACGTCACAGGGGGCCCCTGAAGCTTTCTTT

V gene: TRBV5-1
clone size: .
D gene: .
J gene: TRBJ2-3
CDR3 length: 16
CDR3 protein: CASSSPTGRSTDTQYF
CDR3 DNA: TGCGCCAGCAGCTCTCCGACAGGGAGGAGCACAGATACGCAGTATTTT

V gene: TRBV5-4
clone size: .
D gene: TRBD2
J gene: TRBJ2-7
CDR3 length: 14
CDR3 protein: CASSLQRESYEQYF
CDR3 DNA: TGTGCCAGCAGCCTCCAGCGGGAGAGTTACGAGCAGTACTTC

V gene: TRBV11-3
clone size: .
D gene: .
J gene: TRBJ2-2
CDR3 length: 13
CDR3 protein: CASSWTATGELFF
CDR3 DNA: TGTGCCAGCAGCTGGACAGCCACCGGGGAGCTGTTTTTT

V gene: TRBV2
clone size: few
D gene: .
J gene: TRBJ2-1
CDR3 length: 12
CDR3 protein: CASSETGEREFF
CDR3 DNA: TGTGCCAGCAGTGAAACCGGAGAGAGGGAGTTCTTC

V gene: TRBV9
clone size: .
D gene: TRBD1
J gene: TRBJ2-2
CDR3 length: 16
CDR3 protein: CASSLLRGRNTGELFF
CDR3 DNA: TGTGCCAGCAGCCTCCTCAGGGGGCGAAACACCGGGGAGCTGTTTTTT

V gene: TRBV19
clone size: .
D gene: .
J gene: TRBJ1-1
CDR3 length: 14
CDR3 protein: CASMFTGTNTEAFF
CDR3 DNA: TGTGCCAGTATGTTTACAGGGACTAATACTGAAGCTTTCTTT

V gene: TRBV18
clone size: few
D gene: TRBD1
J gene: TRBJ1-5
CDR3 length: 15
CDR3 protein: CASSRSRDRGQPQHF
CDR3 DNA: TGTGCCAGCTCAAGAAGCCGGGACAGGGGCCAGCCCCAGCATTTT

V gene: TRBV5-4
clone size: .
D gene: TRBD2
J gene: TRBJ2-1
CDR3 length: 15
CDR3 protein: CASRDPGTSGSEQFF
CDR3 DNA: TGTGCCAGCAGAGATCCCGGGACTAGCGGGAGTGAGCAGTTCTTC

V gene: TRBV7-8
clone size: once
D gene: .
J gene: TRBJ2-3
CDR3 length: 14
CDR3 protein: CASSLSSGSDTQYF
CDR3 DNA: TGTGCCAGCAGCTTAAGTTCGGGGTCAGATACGCAGTATTTT

V gene: TRBV7-9
clone size: .
D gene: TRBD1
J gene: TRBJ1-1
CDR3 length: 15
CDR3 protein: CASSSADRENTEAFF
CDR3 DNA: TGTGCCAGCAGCTCCGCGGACAGGGAGAACACTGAAGCTTTCTTT

V gene: TRBV27
clone size: .
D gene: .
J gene: TRBJ2-7
CDR3 length: 10
CDR3 protein: CASTNYEQYF
CDR3 DNA: TGTGCCAGCACAAACTACGAGCAGTACTTC

V gene: TRBV5-1
clone size: .
D gene: .
J gene: TRBJ2-7
CDR3 length: 14
CDR3 protein: CASSLVQATYEQYF
CDR3 DNA: TGCGCCAGCAGCTTGGTCCAGGCCACCTACGAGCAGTACTTC

V gene: TRBV7-8
clone size: .
D gene: TRBD1
J gene: TRBJ1-4
CDR3 length: 16
CDR3 protein: CASSLLGGTTNEKLFF
CDR3 DNA: TGTGCCAGCAGCTTATTAGGGGGCACAACTAATGAAAAACTGTTTTTT

V gene: TRBV7-9
clone size: .
D gene: TRBD1
J gene: TRBJ1-4
CDR3 length: 15
CDR3 protein: CASSPGTGYNEKLFF
CDR3 DNA: TGTGCCAGCAGCCCTGGGACAGGCTATAATGAAAAACTGTTTTTT

V gene: TRBV11-2
clone size: .
D gene: TRBD1
J gene: TRBJ2-5
CDR3 length: 14
CDR3 protein: CASSLYRGRETQYF
CDR3 DNA: TGTGCCAGCAGCTTATACAGGGGGAGAGAGACCCAGTACTTC

V gene: TRBV19
clone size: .
D gene: .
J gene: TRBJ2-7
CDR3 length: 15
CDR3 protein: CASSIVAGSGYEQYF
CDR3 DNA: TGTGCCAGTAGTATAGTGGCAGGGTCGGGCTACGAGCAGTACTTC

V gene: TRBV19
clone size: .
D gene: .
J gene: TRBJ1-5
CDR3 length: 15
CDR3 protein: CASSFQSAVNQPQHF
CDR3 DNA: TGTGCCAGTAGTTTTCAGTCTGCGGTAAATCAGCCCCAGCATTTT

V gene: TRBV7-2
clone size: .
D gene: .
J gene: TRBJ2-7
CDR3 length: 15
CDR3 protein: CASSLAFPRSYEQYF
CDR3 DNA: TGTGCCAGCAGCTTAGCATTTCCCAGAAGCTACGAGCAGTACTTC

V gene: TRBV7-3
clone size: .
D gene: .
J gene: TRBJ2-3
CDR3 length: 13
CDR3 protein: CASSLSVSDTQYF
CDR3 DNA: TGTGCCAGCAGCTTATCCGTTTCAGATACGCAGTATTTT

V gene: TRBV28
clone size: .
D gene: TRBD2
J gene: TRBJ2-1
CDR3 length: 14
CDR3 protein: CASLRLAAHNEQFF
CDR3 DNA: TGTGCCAGCCTTAGACTAGCGGCACACAATGAGCAGTTCTTC

V gene: TRBV28
clone size: .
D gene: .
J gene: TRBJ1-2
CDR3 length: 15
CDR3 protein: CASSPPGVQVYGYTF
CDR3 DNA: TGTGCCAGCAGCCCCCCGGGGGTGCAGGTCTATGGCTACACCTTC

V gene: TRBV30
clone size: .
D gene: TRBD2
J gene: TRBJ2-7
CDR3 length: 11
CDR3 protein: CAWSGGGEQYF
CDR3 DNA: TGTGCCTGGAGCGGGGGAGGGGAGCAGTACTTC

V gene: TRBV6-1
clone size: .
D gene: TRBD1
J gene: TRBJ1-2
CDR3 length: 15
CDR3 protein: CASSETGQQSYGYTF
CDR3 DNA: TGTGCCAGCAGTGAAACGGGACAGCAGTCCTATGGCTACACCTTC

V gene: TRBV7-2
clone size: once
D gene: .
J gene: TRBJ2-7
CDR3 length: 13
CDR3 protein: CASSLMSGYEQYF
CDR3 DNA: TGTGCCAGCAGTCTTATGAGCGGCTACGAGCAGTACTTC

V gene: TRBV7-6
clone size: .
D gene: .
J gene: TRBJ2-1
CDR3 length: 16
CDR3 protein: CASSLNVRAGYNEQFF
CDR3 DNA: TGTGCCAGCAGCTTGAACGTTCGCGCGGGGTACAATGAGCAGTTCTTC

V gene: TRBV5-5
clone size: once
D gene: TRBD2
J gene: TRBJ2-3
CDR3 length: 18
CDR3 protein: CASSRGTSGGGSTDTQYF
CDR3 DNA: TGTGCCAGCAGCCGAGGGACTAGCGGAGGAGGGAGCACAGATACGCAGTATTTT

V gene: TRBV27
clone size: once
D gene: .
J gene: TRBJ1-2
CDR3 length: 15
CDR3 protein: CASSPGGTLYYGYTF
CDR3 DNA: TGTGCCAGCAGCCCCGGCGGGACCCTTTACTATGGCTACACCTTC

V gene: TRBV27
clone size: .
D gene: .
J gene: TRBJ1-5
CDR3 length: 15
CDR3 protein: CASSFGQGVDQPQHF
CDR3 DNA: TGTGCCAGCAGTTTTGGCCAGGGTGTAGATCAGCCCCAGCATTTT

V gene: TRBV7-9
clone size: few
D gene: TRBD2
J gene: TRBJ2-2
CDR3 length: 17
CDR3 protein: CASSFRGGFANTGELFF
CDR3 DNA: TGTGCCAGCAGCTTTCGGGGGGGCTTCGCGAACACCGGGGAGCTGTTTTTT

V gene: TRBV28
clone size: .
D gene: .
J gene: TRBJ1-2
CDR3 length: 13
CDR3 protein: CASRPTVNYGYTF
CDR3 DNA: TGTGCCAGCAGACCGACAGTAAACTATGGCTACACCTTC

V gene: TRBV4-1
clone size: .
D gene: .
J gene: TRBJ2-7
CDR3 length: 16
CDR3 protein: CASSQGAASRSYEQYF
CDR3 DNA: TGCGCCAGCAGCCAAGGAGCGGCTAGCCGTTCCTACGAGCAGTACTTC

V gene: TRBV6-4
clone size: .
D gene: .
J gene: TRBJ1-5
CDR3 length: 16
CDR3 protein: CASSSNRACGNQPQHF
CDR3 DNA: TGTGCCAGCAGTTCTAACAGGGCTTGTGGCAATCAGCCCCAGCATTTT

V gene: TRBV27
clone size: .
D gene: .
J gene: TRBJ1-2
CDR3 length: 14
CDR3 protein: CASSRVAYNYGYTF
CDR3 DNA: TGTGCCAGCAGTCGGGTCGCTTATAACTATGGCTACACCTTC

V gene: TRBV7-9
clone size: .
D gene: .
J gene: TRBJ2-3
CDR3 length: 15
CDR3 protein: CASSSTGTPWDTQYF
CDR3 DNA: TGTGCCAGCAGCTCCACCGGGACTCCCTGGGATACGCAGTATTTT

V gene: TRBV28
clone size: .
D gene: TRBD1
J gene: TRBJ2-7
CDR3 length: 14
CDR3 protein: CASKGVTGVYEQYF
CDR3 DNA: TGTGCCAGTAAGGGTGTGACAGGGGTCTACGAGCAGTACTTC

V gene: TRBV2
clone size: .
D gene: TRBD1
J gene: TRBJ1-5
CDR3 length: 13
CDR3 protein: CASTGGINQPQHF
CDR3 DNA: TGTGCCAGCACAGGGGGCATCAATCAGCCCCAGCATTTT

V gene: TRBV11-2
clone size: .
D gene: TRBD2
J gene: TRBJ2-7
CDR3 length: 16
CDR3 protein: CASSLTSGRRIYEQYF
CDR3 DNA: TGTGCCAGCAGCTTAACTAGCGGGAGACGAATATACGAGCAGTACTTC

V gene: TRBV19
clone size: .
D gene: .
J gene: TRBJ1-1
CDR3 length: 12
CDR3 protein: CASSTRSAEAFF
CDR3 DNA: TGTGCCAGTAGTACTAGGAGTGCTGAAGCTTTCTTT